The rows below give T cell receptor beta chains drawn from one sample of a study of shared clonotypes between healthy human individuals. The data were produced by immunoSEQ multiplex PCR, yet TCRdb's version contains in-frame clones alone and is incomplete. The sample lists 400,000 to 500,000 clones, approximately 79% seen once, with about 12% in the top ten. The sequenced sample was PBMCs. All receptors derive from a woman aged 40 to 49 in good health. Some clones in this sample may be carry-over from other donors' samples. Each CDR3 is given without its conserved first and last residue. The order of the fields is CDR3 protein, J gene, V gene, clone size. Clone size appears in some rows only: once, few, many, or a class for an expanded clone.

ASSPDRREKLF | TRBJ1-4 | TRBV7-3 | NA
ASSLGLAFTGELF | TRBJ2-2 | TRBV27 | once
AWGQGARETQY | TRBJ2-5 | TRBV30 | once
AWSGDRDQPQH | TRBJ1-5 | TRBV30 | few
ASTLDRGGTEAF | TRBJ1-1 | TRBV19 | once
ASGQLPETQY | TRBJ2-5 | TRBV2 | NA
ASSSGANTGELF | TRBJ2-2 | TRBV5-1 | NA
ASSPLAGPYEQY | TRBJ2-7 | TRBV27 | NA
ASSAKGGPNNEQF | TRBJ2-1 | TRBV7-3 | NA
ASSLEGDLLAGSTDTQY | TRBJ2-3 | TRBV5-1 | once
ASSTRTFYEQY | TRBJ2-7 | TRBV19 | once
ASRITGADQPQH | TRBJ1-5 | TRBV28 | NA
ASSSWSRYNTEAF | TRBJ1-1 | TRBV5-6 | NA
ASSIDAGVTYEQY | TRBJ2-7 | TRBV19 | NA
ASSATGMNTEAF | TRBJ1-1 | TRBV5-1 | NA
ASSALQGNTGELF | TRBJ2-2 | TRBV6-4 | NA
ASPPSGDRGTYEQY | TRBJ2-7 | TRBV28 | NA
ASSPAWVAGVYEQY | TRBJ2-7 | TRBV5-1 | NA
SAVQGGETQY | TRBJ2-5 | TRBV29-1 | NA
ASSPQGQNTEAF | TRBJ1-1 | TRBV7-9 | NA
ASSLIPGQGYNEQF | TRBJ2-1 | TRBV7-3 | NA
ASSLVQLASGEQF | TRBJ2-1 | TRBV7-2 | NA
ASRPGTGSYEQY | TRBJ2-7 | TRBV7-8 | NA
ASSEPGQGTYEQY | TRBJ2-7 | TRBV6-1 | NA
ASRAVRANVLT | TRBJ2-6 | TRBV6-1 | NA
ASSVGGPWNTEAF | TRBJ1-1 | TRBV2 | NA
SSLGGSRNEQF | TRBJ2-1 | TRBV29-1 | NA
ASTPRRAASYEQY | TRBJ2-7 | TRBV27 | few
ASSERQGKLF | TRBJ1-4 | TRBV28 | once
ASSLGQGNYGYT | TRBJ1-2 | TRBV7-2 | NA
AISESRGGPYEQY | TRBJ2-7 | TRBV10-3 | NA
SARGVREQF | TRBJ2-1 | TRBV20-1 | NA
ASRSGTSAYNEQF | TRBJ2-1 | TRBV2 | NA